A selection of T cell receptor beta chains follows, all from one sample in a study of molecular identifiers for immune sequencing clone quantification. TCRdb recomputed calls from the PCR reads with MiXCR, one row per CDR3 protein. The sample consists of 100,000 or so distinct CDR3 sequences, about 35% of them appearing once. The sequencing sample was made of naive CD8+ T cells from blood, with Jurkat cell RNA spiked in. Receptors were obtained from a human donor in good health. Some libraries in this study had Jurkat cell RNA spiked in. Each CDR3 is given with its conserved first and last residue. Fields, in order: D gene, clone size, V gene, J gene, CDR3 protein, CDR3 DNA. A D gene is named only where the DNA matches it firmly. The size of a clone is reported for some rows only, either as once, few or many, or as a class for expanded clones.

TRBD2	few	TRBV11-2	TRBJ2-7	CASSFVPGTSETYEQYF	TGTGCCAGCAGCTTCGTGCCCGGGACTAGCGAGACCTACGAGCAGTACTTC
TRBD2	few	TRBV7-2	TRBJ2-7	CASSRAGASGRISYEQYF	TGTGCCAGCAGCCGGGCGGGGGCTAGCGGGAGGATCTCCTACGAGCAGTACTTC
NA	NA	TRBV7-2	TRBJ2-7	CASSPSRHFSYEQYF	TGTGCCAGCAGCCCCAGTCGGCACTTCTCCTACGAGCAGTACTTC
NA	NA	TRBV10-3	TRBJ2-5	CAISGVGVTQYF	TGTGCCATCAGTGGTGTGGGGGTGACCCAGTACTTC
NA	many	TRBV4-3	TRBJ2-7	CASSQDTRTIRGQYF	TGCGCCAGCAGCCAAGATACTCGGACGATTAGGGGACAGTACTTC
TRBD1	NA	TRBV13	TRBJ2-7	CASSTRDSNEQYF	TGTGCCAGCAGTACCCGGGACAGCAACGAGCAGTACTTC
TRBD2	many	TRBV29-1	TRBJ2-7	CSVVRELAGEQYF	TGCAGCGTTGTCAGGGAACTAGCGGGGGAGCAGTACTTC
NA	NA	TRBV19	TRBJ2-1	CASSLGRGQFF	TGTGCCAGTAGTTTAGGGCGGGGACAGTTCTTC
TRBD1	few	TRBV7-6	TRBJ2-3	CASSPKTGISTDTQYF	TGTGCCAGCAGCCCAAAGACAGGGATAAGCACAGATACGCAGTATTTT
TRBD1	NA	TRBV6-5	TRBJ2-7	CASSPTGDYEQYF	TGTGCCAGCAGTCCGACAGGGGACTACGAGCAGTACTTC
TRBD1	few	TRBV2	TRBJ1-5	CASREQGASNQPQHF	TGTGCCAGCAGGGAACAGGGGGCCAGCAATCAGCCCCAGCATTTT
NA	NA	TRBV11-2	TRBJ2-7	CASNLGPRTYEQYF	TGTGCCAGCAACTTAGGACCCAGAACCTACGAGCAGTACTTC